The sequence of this T cell receptor beta chain was determined in a study of blood T cell repertoires in COVID-19. Looking at the study overall: COVID-19 samples, acute and convalescent, were from the United States, Italy and Spain. In each case, the material was cDNA or gDNA derived from T cells, B-cell-depleted T cells, or PBMCs.

Per the original methods: Reference gene primer amplification in the assay estimated nucleated cell counts. The assay was immunoSEQ multiplex PCR, and TCRdb's table has in-frame clones only and misses some. For V, J and clone size, that table is used; D and trimming come from the DNA. The sample has 270,000 or so clones, 82% seen once; the top ten hold roughly 3.1%. The TCR sequence derives from a young woman with acute or convalescent COVID-19. The specimen was peripheral blood.

As DNA, the CDR3 is TGTGCCTGGAGGGGAAGGGGACACATTAATCAGCCCCAGCATTTT. This translates into CAWRGRGHINQPQHF. V usage is TRBV30 and J usage is TRBJ1-5, with a weak D call TRBD1 (6 bases). The V gene lost 3 bases and the J gene lost 4 bases, with 16 bases spanning the gap. Germline-derived CDR1 and CDR2 are GTSNPN and SVGIG (reference sequence). There are 15 residues in the CDR3.